The sequence of this T cell receptor beta chain was determined in a study of T cell responses to AZD1222 COVID-19 vaccine. Profiled with immunoSEQ multiplex PCR; TCRdb holds only in-frame clones, not every one. The sample contains around 76,000 clones, about 83% of which appear only once. With 6 bases clipped from V and 7 bases from J, the junction kept 8 bases outside the gene matches. This CDR3 is 14 amino acids long. The germline V gene encodes CDR1 MDHEN and CDR2 SYDVKM. This clonotype originated in an adult in good health. The sequenced sample was peripheral blood, obtained on day 0 of AZD1222 vaccination. The rearrangement links TRBV28 to TRBJ1-5; 8 bases are shared with TRBD1. The CDR3, as DNA: TGTGCCAGCAGCCCCGGACAGGGTGACCAGCCCCAGCATTTT. Residues: CASSPGQGDQPQHF.